This T cell receptor (beta chain) was documented in a study of blood T cells in healthy people across ages (dated by TCRdb to between 2015 and 2016). Study-level background: Template switching captured roughly one uniquely barcoded TCR beta cDNA molecule per two T cells in model experiments. The study analyzed two additional independent replicas of 1 million unique cDNA reads from the same blood draw for two donors, one aged 18 to 30 and one aged 80 or older. To track age-related changes in TCR beta repertoire diversity, the study relied on deep sequencing normalized with unique cDNA molecular identifiers. To avoid experimental bias, donors of different ages were randomly spread across the sequencing lanes. The donors were split into four age groups: young (average 16 years), middle-aged (nearly 40), aged (over 55) and long-lived (approximately 80).

Systemically healthy Caucasian individuals from Russia, some 40 in total and aged roughly 6 to 100 years, were included as donors. Roughly 9 milliliters of peripheral blood were drawn from each donor into EDTA-treated Vacutainer tubes. Ficoll-Paque density-gradient centrifugation was used to isolate PBMCs, with at least 6 million per sample. Trizol reagent was used to extract total RNA from the PBMCs, yielding at least 6 micrograms per sample. Naive CD45RAhigh/CD27high T cell percentages were measured by flow cytometry on a PBMC aliquot from every donor. The method was 5' RACE. Sequencing relied on an Illumina HiSeq 2500. A second PCR of roughly 6 to 11 cycles was run with a J-beta primer mix and a sample-barcoded 5' primer. Each TCR beta cDNA molecule received a unique molecular identifier from a template-switch 5' adaptor carrying 12 random nucleotides. Each sample yielded at least 2.5 million CDR3-containing paired-end reads. First-strand cDNA synthesis was performed from all RNA using the Mint cDNA synthesis kit, with priming by a TRBC-specific oligonucleotide. All cDNA was treated with uracil-DNA glycosylase and then went through a first 18-cycle PCR with the universal primers M1SS and BC2_uni_R. The published analysis was carried out like this. Normalization of each sample was performed by random selection of 1 million high-quality reads, each carrying a distinct molecular identifier. Instead of being binned into consensus sequences, reads that shared molecular identifiers were thrown out. MiTCR, with a Q25 quality threshold and the strictest error-elimination algorithm, was used for CDR3 identification, clonotype clustering and error correction. Lower-bound total TCR beta diversity was estimated with a nonparametric unseen species model using Euler transformation. TCRdb trimmed public reads at Q25 via fastp, called clones via MiXCR and kept in-frame beta chains. Here each entry gathers all rows of one CDR3 protein and keeps the most common genes and DNA. The V and J calls reflect TCRdb's pipeline rather than the authors' work. Here the sample has approximately 1,000,000 distinct CDR3 sequences; 35% to 45% occur a single time. Around 13% of the sample rests with the top ten.

Concerning this clonotype: No antigen is known for it. Base qualities are not recorded, but no much larger clone differs from it by a single base.

Study-level results and caveats: As age increased, observed TCR beta diversity per million T cells dropped in a roughly linear way, and a significant reduction was already evident by age roughly 36. The percentage of naive T cells measured by flow cytometry correlated strongly with observed TCR beta diversity. Estimates of total diversity based on one million sequenced T cells were considered lower bounds and underestimates. The long-lived group showed more naive CD4+ T cells, fewer expanded clones and increased TCR diversity than the aged group, suggesting age selection. Because the CMV infection status of the donors was unknown, age-related changes in expanded clonotypes may potentially have been confounded. Since profiling was done on bulk unsorted PBMCs, naive and antigen-experienced compartments could not be conclusively compared.

V gives up 0 bases and J gives up 13 bases, and the segment between their germline ends measures 16 bases. The germline V gene encodes CDR1 MNHEY and CDR2 SMNVEV (reference sequence). The CDR3 runs 14 amino acids, cysteine and phenylalanine included. The read is trimmed to its CDR3 DNA, 42 bases read in frame from base 1. Sequenced input: blood. The TCR sequence derives from a man aged 18 to 29 in good health. The chain is made from TRBV27 and TRBJ2-1; the D segment could be TRBD1, given 7 matching bases. The sequence in DNA is TGTGCCAGCAGTTTATCGCGGGACAGCAGTTTACAGTTCTTC. Protein translation: CASSLSRDSSLQFF.